A selection of T cell receptor beta chains follows, all from one sample in a study of cytomegalovirus exposure and HLA in healthy donors. The repertoire was sequenced with immunoSEQ multiplex PCR; TCRdb's copy has only in-frame clones and lacks some. The sample yields some 200,000 clones, of which the top ten take up roughly 6.7%. The sequencing input was PBMCs. These receptors were obtained from a man under 40 in good health and CMV-seronegative. CDR3s include the opening cysteine and the closing phenylalanine or tryptophan. A D gene is named only where the DNA matches it firmly.

d_gene,j_gene,v_gene,CDR3nt,CDR3aa
TRBD2,TRBJ2-7,TRBV7-9,TGTGCCAGCAGTCCGGGGACTAGCGGGAGCCACGAGCAGTACTTC,CASSPGTSGSHEQYF
NA,TRBJ1-2,TRBV13,TGTGCCAGCAGCTTAGTCCGGGGGGGTGAGGGCTACACCTTC,CASSLVRGGEGYTF
TRBD2,TRBJ2-7,TRBV28,TGTGCCAGCAGTTCCTGGGGCGGGGGGTACGAGCAGTACTTC,CASSSWGGGYEQYF
NA,TRBJ1-2,TRBV7-2,TGTGCCAGCAGCTTAGGCAGGGCGCATGGCTACACCTTC,CASSLGRAHGYTF
TRBD2,TRBJ2-3,TRBV19,TGTGCCAGTAGTATAGGGCTAGCGGTAAGAACAGATACGCAGTATTTT,CASSIGLAVRTDTQYF
TRBD2,TRBJ2-7,TRBV9,TGTGCCAGCAGCGAGGGAGGGGACTTCCCCTACGAGCAGTACTTC,CASSEGGDFPYEQYF
TRBD2,TRBJ2-7,TRBV14,TGTGCCAGCAGCCAAGGCGATCTAGCGGACCTCTCCTACGAGCAGTACTTC,CASSQGDLADLSYEQYF
TRBD1,TRBJ1-5,TRBV19,TGTGCCAGTACCTGGACAGGGCCAGGGCAGCCCCAGCATTTT,CASTWTGPGQPQHF
NA,TRBJ1-1,TRBV11-3,TGTGCCAGCAGCTTAACCGGGAACACTGAAGCTTTCTTT,CASSLTGNTEAFF
NA,TRBJ2-2,TRBV11-3,TGTGCCAGCAGCTTGACAGCCCTCACCGGGGAGCTGTTTTTT,CASSLTALTGELFF
TRBD2,TRBJ2-1,TRBV7-9,TGTGCCAGCAGCTTAAGTCTAGCGGGAATAAATGAGCAGTTCTTC,CASSLSLAGINEQFF
TRBD2,TRBJ2-7,TRBV29-1,TGCAGCGTTGGATTAGCGGGAGGGCCCTACGAGCAGTACTTC,CSVGLAGGPYEQYF
TRBD2,TRBJ2-1,TRBV4-3,TGCGCCAGCAGCCAAGAACTAAAGGGAGGCGGGGGGGCCTACAATGAGCAGTTCTTC,CASSQELKGGGGAYNEQFF
TRBD2,TRBJ2-2,TRBV5-4,TGTGCCAGCAGCTTGGCCGGGGGGACGAACACCGGGGAGCTGTTTTTT,CASSLAGGTNTGELFF
NA,TRBJ2-1,TRBV6-5,TGTGCCAGCAGGGAAAGCGGGCGAGGGGAGCAGTTCTTC,CASRESGRGEQFF
NA,TRBJ2-3,TRBV7-2,TGTGCCAGCAGCAACCCGCAGTACACAGATACGCAGTATTTT,CASSNPQYTDTQYF
TRBD1,TRBJ2-6,TRBV6-4,TGTGCCAGCAGTGACGGGACAGGCCCCGTCCTGACTTTC,CASSDGTGPVLTF
NA,TRBJ2-2,TRBV11-2,TGTGCCAGCAGCTTAGCGGGGGGCGCGGCCACCGGGGAGCTGTTTTTT,CASSLAGGAATGELFF
TRBD1,TRBJ1-1,TRBV6-4,TGTGCCAGCAGCCCGGGACAGCGCGGCACTGAAGCTTTCTTT,CASSPGQRGTEAFF
NA,TRBJ2-7,TRBV11-2,TGTGCCAGCAGCTTAGTCGCGCATGAAGCCTACGAGCAGTACTTC,CASSLVAHEAYEQYF
TRBD2,TRBJ2-1,TRBV7-8,TGTGCCGTAAAAGGCCCGGGACTAGACGCTTACAATGAGCAGTTCTTC,CAVKGPGLDAYNEQFF
NA,TRBJ1-5,TRBV29-1,TGCAGCGTCGCGGGGGGCGGGGGCTGGGATCAGCCCCAGCATTTT,CSVAGGGGWDQPQHF
TRBD1,TRBJ1-2,TRBV11-2,TGTGCCAGCAGCCCCCGGACAGGGGAGTTCCTAAACTATGGCTACACCTTC,CASSPRTGEFLNYGYTF
NA,TRBJ1-3,TRBV2,TGTGCCAGCAGTCTCCGGAGGTCTGGAAACACCATATATTTT,CASSLRRSGNTIYF